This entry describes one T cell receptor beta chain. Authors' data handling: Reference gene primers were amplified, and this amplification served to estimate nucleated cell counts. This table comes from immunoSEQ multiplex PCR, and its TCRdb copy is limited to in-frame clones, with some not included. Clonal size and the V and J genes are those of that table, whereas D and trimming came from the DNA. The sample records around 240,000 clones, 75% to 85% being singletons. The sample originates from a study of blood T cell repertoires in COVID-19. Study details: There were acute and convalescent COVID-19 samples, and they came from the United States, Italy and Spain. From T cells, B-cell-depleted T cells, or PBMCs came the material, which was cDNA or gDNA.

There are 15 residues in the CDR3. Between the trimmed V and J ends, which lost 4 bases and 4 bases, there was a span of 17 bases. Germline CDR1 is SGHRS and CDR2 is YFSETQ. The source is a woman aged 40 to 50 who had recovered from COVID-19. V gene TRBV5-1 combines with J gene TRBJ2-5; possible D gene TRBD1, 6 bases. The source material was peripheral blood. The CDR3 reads CASSQQGSTRETQYF. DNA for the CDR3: TGCGCCAGCAGCCAACAGGGTTCGACCAGAGAGACCCAGTACTTC.